This T cell receptor (beta chain) emerged from a study of T cell responses to AZD1222 COVID-19 vaccine. A note on this clone: No antigen is known for it.

Germline CDR1 and CDR2: SGDLS and YYNGEE. The V gene end was trimmed by 4 bases and the J gene end by 4 bases; junction bases not matched to a gene: 9. The CDR3 contains 15 residues. Findings and limits, study-wide: In all cases, repertoires were sampled only after the peak T cell response. In a largely white British group with more females than males, clonal diversity was possibly underestimated. Baseline seropositives among AZD1222 recipients totaled only five to seven. Per reports, nearly half of all spike-specific TCRs target regions that are unmutated in variants.

This table comes from immunoSEQ multiplex PCR, and its TCRdb copy is limited to in-frame clones, with some not included. The top ten hold 5.5% of the sample, which has under 150,000 clones, around nine tenths seen once. The chain joins TRBV9 to TRBJ2-7, with 9 bases matching TRBD1. The starting material was peripheral blood, obtained on day 0 of AZD1222 vaccination. This clonotype originated in an adult in good health. CDR3 sequence (DNA): TGTGCCAGCAGCCCGGGACAGGGAATCGGTTACGAGCAGTACTTC. Protein: CASSPGQGIGYEQYF.